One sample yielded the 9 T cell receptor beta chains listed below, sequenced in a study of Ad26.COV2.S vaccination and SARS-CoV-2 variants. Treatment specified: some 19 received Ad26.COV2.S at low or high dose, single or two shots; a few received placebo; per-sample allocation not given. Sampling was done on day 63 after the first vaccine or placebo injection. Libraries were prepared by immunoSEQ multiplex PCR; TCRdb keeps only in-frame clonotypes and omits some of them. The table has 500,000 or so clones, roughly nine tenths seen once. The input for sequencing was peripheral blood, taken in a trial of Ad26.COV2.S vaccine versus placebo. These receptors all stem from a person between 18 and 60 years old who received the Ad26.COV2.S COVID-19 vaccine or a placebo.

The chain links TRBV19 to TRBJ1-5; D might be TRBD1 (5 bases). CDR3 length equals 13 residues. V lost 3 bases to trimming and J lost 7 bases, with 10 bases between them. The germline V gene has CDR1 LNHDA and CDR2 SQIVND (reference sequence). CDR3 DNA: TGTGCCAGTAGTATCAGGGCTCGGCAGCCCCAGCATTTT. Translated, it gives CASSIRARQPQHF.

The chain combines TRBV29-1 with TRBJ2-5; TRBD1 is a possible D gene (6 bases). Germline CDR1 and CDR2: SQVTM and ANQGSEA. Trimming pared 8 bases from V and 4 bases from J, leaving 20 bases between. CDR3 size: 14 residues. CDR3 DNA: TGCAGCATCCGAGGGGGAGAAGGCGGAGAGACCCAGTACTTC. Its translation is CSIRGGEGGETQYF.

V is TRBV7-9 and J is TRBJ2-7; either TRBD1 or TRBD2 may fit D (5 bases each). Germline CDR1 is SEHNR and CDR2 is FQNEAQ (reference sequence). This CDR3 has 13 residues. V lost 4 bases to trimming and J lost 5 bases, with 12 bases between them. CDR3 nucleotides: TGTGCCAGCAGCTCCCATGGGGGACACGAGCAGTACTTC. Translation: CASSSHGGHEQYF.

The CDR3 is CASRRASTDTQYF. The CDR3 DNA sequence: TGTGCCAGCAGACGAGCGAGCACAGATACGCAGTATTTT. This chain uses TRBV27 with TRBJ2-3; D is ambiguous. Germline CDR1 and CDR2: MNHEY and SMNVEV (reference sequence). The CDR3 runs to 13 residues. Trimming left V 6 bases short and J 0 bases short, with 7 bases between.

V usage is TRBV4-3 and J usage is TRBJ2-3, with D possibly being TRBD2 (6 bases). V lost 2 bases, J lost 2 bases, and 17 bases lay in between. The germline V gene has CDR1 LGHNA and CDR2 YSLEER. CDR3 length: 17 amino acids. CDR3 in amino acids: CASSQLNRDWYTDTQYF. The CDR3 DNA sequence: TGCGCCAGCAGCCAACTTAACCGGGACTGGTACACAGATACGCAGTATTTT.

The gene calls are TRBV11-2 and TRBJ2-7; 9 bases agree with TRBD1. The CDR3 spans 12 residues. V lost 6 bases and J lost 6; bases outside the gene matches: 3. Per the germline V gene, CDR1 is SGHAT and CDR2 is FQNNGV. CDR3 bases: TGTGCCAGCAGTCGGACAGGGGTCGAGCAGTACTTC. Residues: CASSRTGVEQYF.

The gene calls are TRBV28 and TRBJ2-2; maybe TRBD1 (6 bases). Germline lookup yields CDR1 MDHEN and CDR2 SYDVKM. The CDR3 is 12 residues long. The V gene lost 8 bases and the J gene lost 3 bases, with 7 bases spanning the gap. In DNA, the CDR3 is TGTGCCAGCTCAGGGGACACCGGGGAGCTGTTTTTT. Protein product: CASSGDTGELFF.

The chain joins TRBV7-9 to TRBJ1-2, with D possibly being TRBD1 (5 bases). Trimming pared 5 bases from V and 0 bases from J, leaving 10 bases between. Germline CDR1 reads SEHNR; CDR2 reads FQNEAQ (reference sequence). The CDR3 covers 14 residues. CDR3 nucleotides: TGTGCCAGCAGCGGCAGGGATCCTAACTATGGCTACACCTTC. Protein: CASSGRDPNYGYTF.

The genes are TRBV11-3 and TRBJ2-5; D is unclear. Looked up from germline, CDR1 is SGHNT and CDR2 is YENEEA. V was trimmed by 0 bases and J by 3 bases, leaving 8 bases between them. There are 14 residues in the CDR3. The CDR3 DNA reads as TGTGCCAGCAGCTTAGATCGTACAGAAGAGACCCAGTACTTC. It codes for CASSLDRTEETQYF.